The 20 T cell receptor beta chains given below trace back to one sample, sequenced in a study of blood T cell repertoires in COVID-19. The table came from immunoSEQ multiplex PCR; TCRdb's copy has only in-frame clones and leaves some out. In the table there are approximately 220,000 clones, approximately 84% of which are singletons. Sequencing was carried out using peripheral blood. These receptors were obtained from a woman of 80 years or more with acute or convalescent COVID-19.

The genes are TRBV7-9 and TRBJ1-2, with D possibly TRBD1 on 5 matching bases. The germline V gene has CDR1 SEHNR and CDR2 FQNEAQ (reference sequence). Trimming shortened V by 3 bases and J by 1 base, and 12 bases separated the two germline ends. This CDR3 region has 15 residues. CDR3 nucleotide sequence: TGTGCCAGCAGCTTCACCGTCGACAGTAACTATGGCTACACCTTC. Translating gives CASSFTVDSNYGYTF.

V is TRBV30 and J is TRBJ2-1, with 13 bases that match TRBD2. The CDR3 loop spans 17 amino acids. J gave up 0 bases and V 4 bases, and 6 bases lay outside the gene matches. The germline gives CDR1 GTSNPN, CDR2 SVGIG (reference sequence). The chain's CDR3 is CAWTEGLAGSSYNEQFF. The CDR3, as DNA: TGTGCCTGGACCGAGGGACTAGCGGGAAGCTCCTACAATGAGCAGTTCTTC.

This clone was observed a few times. The rearrangement joins TRBV18 to TRBJ2-1, with D perhaps TRBD2 (6 bases). CDR1 is KGHSH, CDR2 LQKENI, per germline. V lost 6 bases and J 10 bases, leaving 13 bases between the germline ends. The CDR3 has 12 amino acids. CDR3 DNA: TGTGCCAGCTCCGACGGGACTCGGGAGCAGTTCTTC. Encoded protein: CASSDGTREQFF.

The chain carries TRBV14 and TRBJ2-1, with D possibly being TRBD2 (5 bases). The CDR3 is 11 amino acids. The germline V and J ends were trimmed by 4 bases and 11 bases, with 9 bases remaining between them. CDR1 is SGHDN and CDR2 is FVKESK in the germline V gene. The CDR3 loop reads CASSRAGKQFF. For the CDR3, the DNA is TGTGCCAGCAGCCGGGCCGGGAAGCAGTTCTTC.

The chain employs TRBV19 and TRBJ1-1, with D possibly being TRBD1 (5 bases). The V and J ends lost 3 bases and 9 bases respectively, with 11 bases between them. CDR3 size: 12 residues. Germline V gene data show CDR1 as LNHDA and CDR2 as SQIVND (reference sequence). CDR3 region: CASSIGGVKAFF. The CDR3 region has the DNA TGTGCCAGTAGTATTGGAGGGGTGAAAGCTTTCTTT.

The V and J genes are TRBV27 and TRBJ1-2; TRBD1 matches 8 bases. With V trimmed by 7 bases and J by 4 bases, 8 bases remained unmatched. Germline V gene sequence: CDR1 MNHEY, CDR2 SMNVEV (reference sequence). The CDR3 extends over 14 amino acids. The CDR3 region has the DNA TGTGCCAGCACCCCAGGGGGCGGAAGCTATGGCTACACCTTC. Translating gives CASTPGGGSYGYTF.

This chain uses TRBV7-9 with TRBJ2-2, with 8 bases matching TRBD2. The germline V gene has CDR1 SEHNR and CDR2 FQNEAQ (reference sequence). J lost 2 bases, V lost 7 bases, and 12 bases had no gene match. The CDR3 runs to 17 residues. The chain's CDR3 is CASIPPGGGLNTGELFF. The CDR3, as DNA: TGTGCCAGCATCCCCCCCGGCGGGGGGCTTAACACCGGGGAGCTGTTTTTT.

The rearrangement joins TRBV27 to TRBJ2-2; 10 bases align to TRBD2. Trimming at V came to 9 bases and at J to 3 bases, leaving 10 bases not matched to a gene. Germline CDR1 MNHEY, CDR2 SMNVEV (reference sequence). CDR3 length: 16 residues. CDR3 in amino acids: CASQSLGLAYTGELFF. CDR3 nucleotide sequence: TGTGCCAGTCAAAGCTTGGGACTAGCGTACACCGGGGAGCTGTTTTTT.

The chain recombines TRBV6-5 with TRBJ1-1; the match to TRBD1 covers 7 bases. V was clipped by 7 bases and J by 0 bases; unmatched bases: 8. This CDR3 is 15 amino acids long. Germline V gene lookup returns CDR1 MNHEY and CDR2 SVGAGI. The CDR3 sequence is CASTGGRRMNTEAFF. The DNA of the CDR3 is TGTGCCAGCACAGGGGGACGGAGAATGAACACTGAAGCTTTCTTT.

The chain recombines TRBV19 with TRBJ1-3; D remains ambiguous. V shed 6 bases and J shed 2 bases, with 8 bases lying between them. The CDR3 totals 13 residues. In germline, CDR1 is LNHDA, CDR2 SQIVND (reference sequence). CDR3 region: CASSNYPGNTIYF. The CDR3 DNA sequence: TGTGCCAGTAGCAACTACCCTGGAAACACCATATATTTT.

The chain's CDR3 is CASSQDMPGGPLGNTIYF. The CDR3 DNA reads as TGTGCCAGCAGCCAAGATATGCCAGGGGGACCACTTGGAAACACCATATATTTT. The rearrangement joins TRBV4-2 to TRBJ1-3, with 7 bases identical to TRBD1. Unmatched junction bases numbered 11, after V lost 0 bases and J lost 3 bases. The CDR3 contains 18 residues. CDR1 and CDR2 (germline): LGHNA, YNFKEQ.

The V and J genes are TRBV5-1 and TRBJ2-5, with 9 bases lining up with TRBD1. V lost 6 bases and J lost 3; bases outside the gene matches: 15. The germline CDR1 and CDR2 sequences are SGHRS and YFSETQ. CDR3 length equals 17 residues. In nucleotides, the CDR3 is TGCGCCAGCACCACCGGGACAGGGAGTATAGGGGAAGAGACCCAGTACTTC. Its translation: CASTTGTGSIGEETQYF.

The chain carries TRBV3-1 (or the pseudogene TRBV3-2) and TRBJ1-6, with a possible D match to TRBD1 (5 bases). V lost 6 bases to trimming and J lost 5 bases, with 8 bases between them. CDR1 is LGHDT and CDR2 is YNNKEL in the germline V gene (reference sequence). The CDR3 has 13 amino acids. This CDR3 reads CASRQTDNSPLHF. In nucleotides, the CDR3 is TGTGCCAGCAGACAGACAGATAATTCACCCCTCCACTTT.

This clone was observed a few times. The chain carries TRBV18 and TRBJ2-7, with 7 bases matching TRBD1. The CDR3 sequence is 15 residues long. V dropped 6 bases and J dropped 0; count of bases not matched to a gene: 8. Germline loops: CDR1 KGHSH, CDR2 LQKENI. CDR3 region: CASSLGQVPSYEQYF. CDR3 DNA sequence: TGTGCCAGCTCCCTAGGACAGGTCCCCTCCTACGAGCAGTACTTC.

The CDR3 protein is CASSAGVLWSGYTF. For the CDR3, the DNA is TGTGCCAGCAGCGCCGGGGTGTTATGGAGTGGCTACACCTTC. This chain links TRBV6-5 with TRBJ1-2; no clear D gene. The CDR3 loop spans 14 amino acids. Germline CDR1 and CDR2: MNHEY and SVGAGI. The ends were cut back, 6 bases at V and 7 bases at J, with 18 bases in the middle.

The rearrangement uses TRBV19 and TRBJ2-1; 9 bases line up with TRBD2. There are 14 residues in the CDR3. Trimming took 7 bases from V and 7 from J; bases not matched to a gene: 8. Germline CDR1 and CDR2: LNHDA and SQIVND (reference sequence). The CDR3 sequence: CASTRGLASNEQFF. For the CDR3, the DNA is TGTGCCAGTACCCGGGGACTAGCCTCAAATGAGCAGTTCTTC.

The CDR3 nucleotides are TGTGCCAGCAGCCACCGCGGAACCTACGAGCAGTACTTC. Its protein is CASSHRGTYEQYF. The V call is TRBV3-1 (or the pseudogene TRBV3-2), the J call TRBJ2-7; D ambiguous. The CDR3 sequence is 13 residues long. Germline lookup yields CDR1 LGHDT and CDR2 YNNKEL (reference sequence). V lost 3 bases and J 2 bases, leaving 8 bases between the germline ends.

The chain recombines TRBV19 with TRBJ1-2, with unresolved D. Per germline, CDR1 LNHDA and CDR2 SQIVND (reference sequence). The V gene lost 9 bases and the J gene lost 10 bases, with 15 bases spanning the gap. This CDR3 has 11 amino acids. DNA for the CDR3: TGTGCCAGCTATGGGTCAGGCGCCTACACCTTC. This encodes CASYGSGAYTF.

This clone came up a few times. The V call is TRBV5-1, the J call TRBJ2-1; tentatively, D is TRBD2 (6 bases). Trimming removed 0 bases from V and 0 bases from J, with 10 bases in between. Germline CDR1 SGHRS, CDR2 YFSETQ. The CDR3 consists of 16 residues. This CDR3 reads CASSLGGSGSYNEQFF. The CDR3 DNA follows: TGCGCCAGCAGCTTGGGAGGTAGCGGCTCCTACAATGAGCAGTTCTTC.

The chain has TRBV27 and TRBJ2-7; 8 bases match TRBD1. The V segment lost 6 bases and the J segment 4 bases; nucleotides outside the gene matches: 11. CDR1 is MNHEY, CDR2 SMNVEV, per germline (reference sequence). The CDR3 loop spans 15 amino acids. Written as DNA, the CDR3 is TGTGCCAGCAGGCTAGACAGGGGTACCTTTTACGAGCAGTACTTC. Its translation is CASRLDRGTFYEQYF.